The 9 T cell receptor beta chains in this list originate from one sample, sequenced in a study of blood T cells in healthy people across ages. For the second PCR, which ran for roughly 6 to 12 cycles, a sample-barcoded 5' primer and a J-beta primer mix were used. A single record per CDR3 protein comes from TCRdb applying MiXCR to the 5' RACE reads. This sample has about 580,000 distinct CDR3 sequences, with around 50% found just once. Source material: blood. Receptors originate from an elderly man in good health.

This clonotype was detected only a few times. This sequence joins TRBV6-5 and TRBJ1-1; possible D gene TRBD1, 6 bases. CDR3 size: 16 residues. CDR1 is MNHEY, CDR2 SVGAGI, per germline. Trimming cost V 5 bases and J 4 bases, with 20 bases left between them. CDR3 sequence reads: CASSPTHRAEGTEAFF. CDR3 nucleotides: TGTGCCAGCAGTCCGACCCACAGGGCAGAAGGCACTGAAGCTTTCTTT.

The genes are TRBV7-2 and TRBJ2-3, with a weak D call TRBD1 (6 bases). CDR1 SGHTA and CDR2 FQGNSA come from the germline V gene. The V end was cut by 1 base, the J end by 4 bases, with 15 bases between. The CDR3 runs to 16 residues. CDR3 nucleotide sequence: TGTGCCAGCAGCTTAGTAGGGGGAGATGGGGCAGATACGCAGTATTTT. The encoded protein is CASSLVGGDGADTQYF.

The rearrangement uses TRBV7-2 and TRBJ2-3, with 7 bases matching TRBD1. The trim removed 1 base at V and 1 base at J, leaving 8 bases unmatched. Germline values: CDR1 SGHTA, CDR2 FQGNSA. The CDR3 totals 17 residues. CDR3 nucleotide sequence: TGTGCCAGCAGCTTAGATGCTTTAAGGGGGCGCACAGATACGCAGTATTTT. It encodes CASSLDALRGRTDTQYF.

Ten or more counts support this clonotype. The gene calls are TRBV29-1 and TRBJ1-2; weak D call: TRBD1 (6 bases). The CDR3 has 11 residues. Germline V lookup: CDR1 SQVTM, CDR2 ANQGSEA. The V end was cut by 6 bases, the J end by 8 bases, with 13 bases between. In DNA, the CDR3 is TGCAGCGTAGGGGGAGGGCTCGGCTACACCTTC. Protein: CSVGGGLGYTF.

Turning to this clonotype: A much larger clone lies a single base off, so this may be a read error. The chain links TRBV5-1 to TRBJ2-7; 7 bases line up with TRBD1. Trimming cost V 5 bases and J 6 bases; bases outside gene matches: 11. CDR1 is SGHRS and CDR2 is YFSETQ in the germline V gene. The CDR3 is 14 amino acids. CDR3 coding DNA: TGCGCCAGCAGTCATCCCGGGACAGCTAGCGAGCAGTACTTC. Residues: CASSHPGTASEQYF.

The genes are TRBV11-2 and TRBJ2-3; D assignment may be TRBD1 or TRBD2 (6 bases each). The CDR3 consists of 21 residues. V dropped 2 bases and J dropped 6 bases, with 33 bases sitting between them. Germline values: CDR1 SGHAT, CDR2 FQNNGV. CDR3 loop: CASSLYGGPQETQSRGDTQYF. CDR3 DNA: TGTGCCAGCAGCTTATATGGGGGCCCCCAAGAGACCCAGTCCCGGGGGGATACGCAGTATTTT. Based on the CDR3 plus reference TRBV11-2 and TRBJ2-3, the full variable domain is EAGVAQSPRYKIIEKRQSVAFWCNPISGHATLYWYQQILGQGPKLLIQFQNNGVVDDSQLPKDRFSAERLKGVDSTLKIQPAKLEDSAVYLCASSLYGGPQETQSRGDTQYFGPGTRLTVL.

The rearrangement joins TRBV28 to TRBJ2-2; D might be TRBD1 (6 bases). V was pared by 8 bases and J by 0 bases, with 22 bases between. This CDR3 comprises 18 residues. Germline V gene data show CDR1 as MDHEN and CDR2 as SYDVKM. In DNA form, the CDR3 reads TGTGCCAGCTCTCTTAGTGTAGGGCAGGGGCCGAACACCGGGGAGCTGTTTTTT. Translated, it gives CASSLSVGQGPNTGELFF. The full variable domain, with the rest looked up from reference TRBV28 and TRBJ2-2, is DVKVTQSSRYLVKRTGEKVFLECVQDMDHENMFWYRQDPGLGLRLIYFSYDVKMKEKGDIPEGYSVSREKKERFSLILESASTNQTSMYLCASSLSVGQGPNTGELFFGEGSRLTVL.

The CDR3 sequence: CSAKQGGEQYF. In DNA form, the CDR3 reads TGCAGTGCTAAACAGGGGGGCGAGCAGTACTTC. The chain joins TRBV20-1 to TRBJ2-5, with 8 positions matching TRBD1. Judging by the DNA end, TRBJ2-7 fits better; the J call may be wrong. CDR3 length: 11 residues. Germline assignment: CDR1 DFQATT and CDR2 SNEGSKA (reference sequence).

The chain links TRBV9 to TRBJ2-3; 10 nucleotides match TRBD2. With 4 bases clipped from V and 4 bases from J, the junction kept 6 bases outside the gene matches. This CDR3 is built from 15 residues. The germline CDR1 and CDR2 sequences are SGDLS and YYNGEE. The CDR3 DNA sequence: TGTGCCAGCAGCCCCCGGCTAGCGGGGGCAGATACGCAGTATTTT. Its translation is CASSPRLAGADTQYF.